This record covers a single T cell receptor (beta chain). Antigen: not known. V dropped 6 bases and J dropped 0 bases, with 12 bases sitting between them. Germline V CDR1 and CDR2: LNHDA, SQIVND (reference sequence). The CDR3 is 15 amino acids. Clones were sequenced by immunoSEQ multiplex PCR, and TCRdb holds only the in-frame ones, with some missing. The profile shows about 91,000 clones, approximately 94% of them singletons. The data stem from a study of siplizumab effects on memory and regulatory T cells. Overall study results and limits: It seemed that naive T cells were more diverse than memory cells and were major contributors to the alloresponse.

The V call is TRBV19, the J call TRBJ2-1; D remains unclear. This sequence was found in a human donor in good health. The sequenced sample was CD8+ T cells sorted from blood. CDR3 nucleotides: TGTGCCAGTAGCCAACAGCGCGACTCCTACAATGAGCAGTTCTTC. This sequence encodes CASSQQRDSYNEQFF.